These 2 T cell receptor beta chains originate from one sample sequenced in a study of beta chain features in type 1 diabetes. The study's findings and limits: Shorter TCRB CDR3s, moderately but significantly so, were found in Type 1 diabetes patients in all four CD4+ subsets.

Their antigen targets remain unknown. Isolated RNA was reverse transcribed in full, so expressed TCRB transcripts were sequenced. Generated by immunoSEQ multiplex PCR, the TCRdb table keeps only in-frame clones and is missing some. The table shows 600,000 or so clones, with over 10% occurring only once. Material for sequencing was naive CD4+ T cells from blood. These receptors all stem from a man aged 25 to 40 with type 1 diabetes.

A few counts support this clone. This chain joins TRBV18 and TRBJ1-5, with D unclear. The CDR3 has 14 amino acids. V lost 0 bases to trimming and J lost 11 bases, with 14 bases between them. Looked up from germline, CDR1 is KGHSH and CDR2 is LQKENI. The CDR3 sequence: CASSPPDGTEAQHF. CDR3 DNA: TGTGCCAGCTCACCACCCGACGGAACGGAGGCCCAGCATTTT.

The gene calls are TRBV7-9 and TRBJ2-1; 12 bases are a match to TRBD2. Germline V gene sequence: CDR1 SEHNR, CDR2 FQNEAQ (reference sequence). CDR3 length equals 17 residues. After removal of 4 bases from V and 5 bases from J, the junction contained 9 bases not matched to a gene. The chain's CDR3 is CASSSAGLAGYHNEQFF. CDR3 nucleotides: TGTGCCAGCAGCTCGGCAGGACTAGCGGGATACCACAATGAGCAGTTCTTC.